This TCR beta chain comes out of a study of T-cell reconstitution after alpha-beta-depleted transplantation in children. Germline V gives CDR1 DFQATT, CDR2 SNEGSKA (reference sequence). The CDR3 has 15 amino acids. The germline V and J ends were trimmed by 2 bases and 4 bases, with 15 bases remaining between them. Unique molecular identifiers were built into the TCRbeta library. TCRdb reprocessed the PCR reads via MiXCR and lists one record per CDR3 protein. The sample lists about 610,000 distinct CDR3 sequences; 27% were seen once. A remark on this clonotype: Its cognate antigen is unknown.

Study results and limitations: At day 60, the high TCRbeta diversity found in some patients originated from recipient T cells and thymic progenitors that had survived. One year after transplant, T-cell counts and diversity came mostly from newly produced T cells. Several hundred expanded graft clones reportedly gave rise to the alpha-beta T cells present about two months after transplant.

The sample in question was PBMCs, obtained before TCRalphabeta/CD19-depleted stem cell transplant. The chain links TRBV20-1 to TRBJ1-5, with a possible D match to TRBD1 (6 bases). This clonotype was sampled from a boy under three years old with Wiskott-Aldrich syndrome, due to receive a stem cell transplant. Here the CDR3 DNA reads TGCAGTGCTAGAAGAGGGCAGGGGTTAAATCAGCCCCAGCATTTT. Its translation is CSARRGQGLNQPQHF.